The table lists the clone carrying this T cell receptor (beta chain) with a few counts. This sample is drawn from a study of blood T cells in healthy people across ages. The use of a sample-barcoded 5' primer and a J-beta primer mix characterized a second PCR of about 6 to 12 cycles. TCRdb reprocessed the 5' RACE reads via MiXCR and lists one record per CDR3 protein. The repertoire includes about 1.5 million distinct CDR3 sequences, about 42% of them detected once, and about 4% sits in the top ten. CDR1 is DFQATT, CDR2 SNEGSKA, per germline (reference sequence). The CDR3 runs 12 residues. The V and J ends lost 6 bases and 3 bases respectively, with 9 bases between them.

Sequencing was carried out using blood. The sequence was obtained from a woman younger than 30 in good health. V gene TRBV20-1 combines with J gene TRBJ2-1; D unresolved. The CDR3 DNA reads as TGCAGTGCCCGAGAGAACTACAATGAGCAGTTCTTC. It is translated as CSARENYNEQFF.